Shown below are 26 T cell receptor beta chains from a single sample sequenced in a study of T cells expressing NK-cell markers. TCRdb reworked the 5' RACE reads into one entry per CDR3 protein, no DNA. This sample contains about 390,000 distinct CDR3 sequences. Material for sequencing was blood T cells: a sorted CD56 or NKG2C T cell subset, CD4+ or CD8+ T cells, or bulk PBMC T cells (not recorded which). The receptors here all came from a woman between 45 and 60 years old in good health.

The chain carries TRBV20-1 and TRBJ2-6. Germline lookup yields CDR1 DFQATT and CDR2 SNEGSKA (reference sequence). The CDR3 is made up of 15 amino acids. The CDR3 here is CSARSFQPGANVLTF.

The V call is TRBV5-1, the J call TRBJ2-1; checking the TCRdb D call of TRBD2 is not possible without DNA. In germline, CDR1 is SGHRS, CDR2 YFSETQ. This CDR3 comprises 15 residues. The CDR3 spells CASSLASASYNEQFF. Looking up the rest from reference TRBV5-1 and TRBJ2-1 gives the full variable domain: KAGVTQTPRYLIKTRGQQVTLSCSPISGHRSVSWYQQTPGQGLQFLFEYFSETQRNKGNFPGRFSGRQFSNSRSEMNVSTLELGDSALYLCASSLASASYNEQFFGPGTRLTVL.

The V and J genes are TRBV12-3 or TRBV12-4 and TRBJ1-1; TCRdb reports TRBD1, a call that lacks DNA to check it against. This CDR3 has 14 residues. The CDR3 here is CASSFRQGSTEAFF.

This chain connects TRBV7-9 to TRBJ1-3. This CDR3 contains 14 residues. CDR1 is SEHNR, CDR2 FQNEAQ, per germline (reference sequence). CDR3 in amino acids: CASGVDPSGNTIYF.

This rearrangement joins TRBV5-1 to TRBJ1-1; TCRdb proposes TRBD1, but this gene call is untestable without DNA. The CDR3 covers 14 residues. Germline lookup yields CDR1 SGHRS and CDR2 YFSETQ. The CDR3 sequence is CASSSRQGNTEAFF. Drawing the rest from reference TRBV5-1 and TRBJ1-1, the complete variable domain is KAGVTQTPRYLIKTRGQQVTLSCSPISGHRSVSWYQQTPGQGLQFLFEYFSETQRNKGNFPGRFSGRQFSNSRSEMNVSTLELGDSALYLCASSSRQGNTEAFFGQGTRLTVV.

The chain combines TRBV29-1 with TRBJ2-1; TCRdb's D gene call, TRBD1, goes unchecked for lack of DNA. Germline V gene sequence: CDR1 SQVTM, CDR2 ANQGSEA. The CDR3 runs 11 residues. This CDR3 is CSVLGGGSWFF.

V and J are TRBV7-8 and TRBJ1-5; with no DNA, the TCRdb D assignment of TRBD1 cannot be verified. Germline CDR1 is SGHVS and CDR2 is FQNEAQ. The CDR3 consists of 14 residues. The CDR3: CASSGSRGGQPQHF.

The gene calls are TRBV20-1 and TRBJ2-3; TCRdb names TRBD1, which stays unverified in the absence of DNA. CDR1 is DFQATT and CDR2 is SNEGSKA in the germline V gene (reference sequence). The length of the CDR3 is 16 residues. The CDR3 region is CSAVWPQVLLRDTQYF.

The CDR3 protein is CASSRRDRDQETQYF. The chain combines TRBV5-1 with TRBJ2-5; checking the TCRdb D call of TRBD1 is not possible without DNA. Germline V gene sequence: CDR1 SGHRS, CDR2 YFSETQ. The CDR3 is made up of 15 amino acids.

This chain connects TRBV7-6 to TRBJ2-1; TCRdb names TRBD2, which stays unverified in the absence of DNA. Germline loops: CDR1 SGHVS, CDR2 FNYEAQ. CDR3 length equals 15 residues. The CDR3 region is CASSPIGLAGGEQFF.

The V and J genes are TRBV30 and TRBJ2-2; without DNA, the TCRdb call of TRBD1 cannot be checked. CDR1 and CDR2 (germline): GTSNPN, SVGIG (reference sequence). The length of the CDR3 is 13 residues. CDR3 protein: CAWSMTLTGELFF.

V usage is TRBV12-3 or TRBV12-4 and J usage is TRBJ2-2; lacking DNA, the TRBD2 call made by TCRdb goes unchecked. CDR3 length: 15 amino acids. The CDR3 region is CASKEGASVTGELFF.

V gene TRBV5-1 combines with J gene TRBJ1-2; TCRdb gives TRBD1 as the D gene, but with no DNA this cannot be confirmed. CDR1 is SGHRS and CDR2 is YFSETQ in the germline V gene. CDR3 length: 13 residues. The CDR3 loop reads CASSYRDNYGYTF.

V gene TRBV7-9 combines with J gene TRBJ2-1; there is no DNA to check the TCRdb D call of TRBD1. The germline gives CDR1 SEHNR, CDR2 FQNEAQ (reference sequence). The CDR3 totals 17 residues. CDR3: CASSPLRPGTGMDEQFF.

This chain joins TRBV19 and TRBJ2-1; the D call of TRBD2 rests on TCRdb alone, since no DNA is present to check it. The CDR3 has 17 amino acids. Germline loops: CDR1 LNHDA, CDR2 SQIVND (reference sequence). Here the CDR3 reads CASSILIAGGSNNEQFF.

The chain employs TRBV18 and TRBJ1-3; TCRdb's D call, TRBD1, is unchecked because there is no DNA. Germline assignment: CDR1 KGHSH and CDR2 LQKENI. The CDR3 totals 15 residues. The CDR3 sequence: CASSPGQGEGNTIYF.

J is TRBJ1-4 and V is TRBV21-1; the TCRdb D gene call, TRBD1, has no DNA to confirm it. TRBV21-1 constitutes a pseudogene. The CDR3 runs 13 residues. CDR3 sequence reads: CASSNKGRPREFF.

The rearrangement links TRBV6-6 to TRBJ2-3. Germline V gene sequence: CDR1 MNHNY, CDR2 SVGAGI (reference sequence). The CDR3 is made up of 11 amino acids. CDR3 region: CASRGYDTQYF.

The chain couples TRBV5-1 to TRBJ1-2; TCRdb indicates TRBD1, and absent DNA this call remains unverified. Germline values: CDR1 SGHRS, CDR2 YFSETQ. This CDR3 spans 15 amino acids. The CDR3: CASSNPGQSNYGYTF.

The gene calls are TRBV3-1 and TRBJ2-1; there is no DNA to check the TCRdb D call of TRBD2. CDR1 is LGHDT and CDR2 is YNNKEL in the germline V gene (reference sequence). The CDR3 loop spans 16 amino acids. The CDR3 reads CASSARGLAGGSEQFF.

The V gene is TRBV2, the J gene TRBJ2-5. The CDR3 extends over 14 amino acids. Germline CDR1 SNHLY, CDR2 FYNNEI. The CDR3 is CASSEGGRGETQYF.

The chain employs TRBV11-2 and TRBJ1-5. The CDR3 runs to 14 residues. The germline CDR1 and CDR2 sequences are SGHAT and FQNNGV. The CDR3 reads CASSLDGGTQPQHF.

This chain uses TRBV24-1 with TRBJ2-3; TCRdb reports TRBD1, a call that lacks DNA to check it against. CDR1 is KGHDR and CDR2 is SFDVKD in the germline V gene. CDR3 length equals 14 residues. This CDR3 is CATSDGPGGDTQYF.

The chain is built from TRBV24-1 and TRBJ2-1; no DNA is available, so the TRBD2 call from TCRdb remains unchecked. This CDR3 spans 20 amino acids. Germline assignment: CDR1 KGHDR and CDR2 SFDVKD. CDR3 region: CATSGHTSGSLPSSYNEQFF.

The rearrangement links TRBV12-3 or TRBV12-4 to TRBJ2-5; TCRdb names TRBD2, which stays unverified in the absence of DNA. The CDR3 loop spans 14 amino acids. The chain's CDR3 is CASSSTSVEETQYF.

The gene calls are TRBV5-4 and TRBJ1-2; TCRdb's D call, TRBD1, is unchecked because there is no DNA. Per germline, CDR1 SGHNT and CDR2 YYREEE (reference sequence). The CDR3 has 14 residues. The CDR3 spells CASRLTGTRYGYTF.